This TCR beta chain derives from a study of early T cells in non-severe SARS-CoV-2 infection. Across the study: Bulk RNA from unsorted whole blood was sequenced; chains were unpaired.

Via MiXCR, TCRdb re-called the 5' RACE reads, giving one row per CDR3 protein. This sample yields about 25,000 distinct CDR3 sequences, of which approximately 4% are seen a single time; around 10% belongs to the top ten. The J segment lost 6 bases and the V segment lost 6 bases, leaving 4 bases of the junction unmatched. Germline V gene sequence: CDR1 LGHDT, CDR2 YNNKEL (reference sequence). The CDR3 covers 13 residues. The sequenced sample consisted of whole blood. The chain couples TRBV3-1 to TRBJ2-4, with 8 bases aligning to TRBD1. This TCR was sampled from an adult who was a healthcare worker with PCR-confirmed SARS-CoV-2 infection or an uninfected control (not recorded which). CDR3 nucleotide sequence: TGTGCCAGCAGTCGGACAGGGCTAAACATTCAGTACTTC. Translating gives CASSRTGLNIQYF.